This TCR beta chain emerged from a study of neoadjuvant anti-PD-1 for oral cavity cancer. Overall study: Non-progressing patients received a fourth nivolumab dose near day 43, then surgery on days 50-56. Broader study findings: With a few patients per group, TCR findings need larger cohorts. Pretreatment Treg/Th17 ratio correlated inversely with post-treatment tumor clonality.

Time point of the sample: after neoadjuvant nivolumab, at surgical resection. The V gene lost 2 bases and the J gene lost 5 bases, with 9 bases spanning the gap. The germline CDR1 and CDR2 sequences are MNHEY and SVGAGI. This CDR3 spans 13 amino acids. For this clone: Antigen: not known.

The protocol was immunoSEQ multiplex PCR, while the TCRdb copy is restricted to in-frame clones and leaves out a portion. The sample includes approximately 42,000 clones, about three quarters seen only once; the top ten take 4.8%. The sequence was obtained from a person aged 35 to 85 with oral cavity squamous cell carcinoma. J is TRBJ1-2 and V is TRBV6-5; a weak D match, TRBD1 (5 bases). Specimen: PBMCs, collected after nivolumab (anti-PD-1) treatment. CDR3 protein: CASSYVGDYGYTF. The DNA for the CDR3 is TGTGCCAGCAGTTACGTGGGGGATTATGGCTACACCTTC.